One T cell receptor beta chain is described in this entry. Its antigen is not identified. Germline is not matched at one junction end, which may reflect a read error. Germline CDR1 reads SGHAT; CDR2 reads FQNNGV. CDR3 length equals 15 residues. The data originate from a study of T cell repertoires in cytomegalovirus infection. Study-level background: Both a matching HLA type and CMV infection were indicated by public TCR beta signatures. Study outcomes and limitations: Within the response measured ex vivo, HLA-C-restricted CMV-specific TCR beta clonotypes were dominant.

In TCRdb, the reads were re-called with MiXCR into one record per CDR3 protein. The top ten hold approximately 24% of the sample, which has approximately 500,000 distinct CDR3 sequences, 15% to 20% seen once. The chain employs TRBV11-2 and TRBJ2-3; D possibly corresponds to TRBD2 (5 bases). Sequencing input: CD8+ T cells from PBMCs. This clonotype was sampled from a human donor in good health (CMV status not recorded). Some clones in this sample may be carry-over from other donors' samples. Here the CDR3 DNA reads TGTGCCAGAAGCTTAGGGCTGCGGGTCACAGATACGCAGTATTTT. Protein: CARSLGLRVTDTQYF.